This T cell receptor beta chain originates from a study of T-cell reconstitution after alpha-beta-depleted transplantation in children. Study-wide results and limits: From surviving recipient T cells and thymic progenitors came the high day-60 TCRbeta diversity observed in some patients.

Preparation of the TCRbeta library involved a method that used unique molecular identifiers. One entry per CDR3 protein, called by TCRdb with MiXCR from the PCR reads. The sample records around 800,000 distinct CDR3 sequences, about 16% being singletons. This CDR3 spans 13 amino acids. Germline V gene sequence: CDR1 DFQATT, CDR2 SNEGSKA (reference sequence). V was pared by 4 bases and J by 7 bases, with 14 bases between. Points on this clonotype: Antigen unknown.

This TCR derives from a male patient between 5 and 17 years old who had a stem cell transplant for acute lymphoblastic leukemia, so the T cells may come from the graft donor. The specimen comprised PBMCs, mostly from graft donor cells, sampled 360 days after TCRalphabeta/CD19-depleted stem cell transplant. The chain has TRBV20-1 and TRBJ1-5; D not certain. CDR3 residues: CSATGPARQPQHF. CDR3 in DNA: TGCAGTGCTACCGGACCGGCCAGACAGCCCCAGCATTTT.